This TCR beta chain came from a study of blood T cell repertoires in COVID-19. Study details: The United States, Italy and Spain were the sources of the acute and convalescent COVID-19 samples. In each case, the material was cDNA or gDNA derived from T cells, B-cell-depleted T cells, or PBMCs.

In its sample, this clone was seen once. The J segment lost 6 bases and the V segment lost 2 bases, leaving 7 bases of the junction unmatched. This CDR3 is built from 15 residues. CDR1 and CDR2 (germline): SGHTA, FQGNSA. In the original processing: Amplifying reference gene primers gave estimates of nucleated cell counts. Using immunoSEQ multiplex PCR, the repertoire was profiled, and TCRdb retains in-frame clones only, with some absent. V, J and clone size are those of that table, while D and trimming were read from the DNA. The profile covers tens of thousands of clones, with roughly 89% appearing a single time and about 1.5% taken by the ten largest.

The V gene is TRBV7-2, the J gene TRBJ2-1; 7 nucleotides line up with TRBD2. The TCR comes from an elderly woman with acute or convalescent COVID-19. Sequences were obtained from peripheral blood. The CDR3 sequence: CASSLSGTLINEQFF. In DNA form, the CDR3 reads TGTGCCAGCAGCTTAAGCGGGACCCTAATCAATGAGCAGTTCTTC.